This T cell receptor (beta chain) was recorded in a study of tissue T cells after allogeneic stem cell transplantation. Study-wide context: Graft-versus-host disease patients received grafts, four unmodified and three CD34-selected to deplete T cells.

Several lines of graft-versus-host disease therapy were given to all patients, all with gastrointestinal involvement. The data were produced by immunoSEQ multiplex PCR, yet TCRdb's version contains in-frame clones alone and is incomplete. Of approximately 800 clones listed, around 54% are singletons. On this clone itself: Its antigen is as yet unknown.

Trimming removed 6 bases from V and 0 bases from J, with 9 bases in between. From germline, CDR1 is MGHRA and CDR2 YSYEKL. The CDR3 has 14 residues. Study conclusions and caveats: TCR repertoires tracked anatomic similarity, regardless of disease or transplant status.

The chain joins TRBV4-1 to TRBJ1-3; tentatively, D is TRBD1 (5 bases). The material sequenced was blood, taken at autopsy. This receptor was taken from a female patient aged 40-69 years with steroid-refractory graft-versus-host disease after an allogeneic stem cell transplant. Some T cells could come from the graft donor. The CDR3 nucleotides read TGCGCCAGCAGGTTGGGGACCTCTGGAAACACCATATATTTT. Translation gives CASRLGTSGNTIYF.